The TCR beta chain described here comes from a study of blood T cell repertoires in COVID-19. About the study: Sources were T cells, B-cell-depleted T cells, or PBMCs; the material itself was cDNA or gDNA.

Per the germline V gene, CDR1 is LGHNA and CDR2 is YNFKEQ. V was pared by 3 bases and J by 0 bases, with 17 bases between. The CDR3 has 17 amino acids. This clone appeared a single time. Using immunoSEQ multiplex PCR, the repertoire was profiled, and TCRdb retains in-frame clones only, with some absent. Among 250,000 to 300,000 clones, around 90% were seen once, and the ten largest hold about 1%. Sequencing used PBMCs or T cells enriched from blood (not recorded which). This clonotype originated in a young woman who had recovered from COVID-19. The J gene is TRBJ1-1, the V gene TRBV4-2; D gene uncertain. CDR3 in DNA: TGTGCCAGCAGCCATCAAATAAAACAGAGAATGAACACTGAAGCTTTCTTT. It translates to CASSHQIKQRMNTEAFF.